A single sample is the source of the 12 T cell receptor beta chains below, sequenced in a study of CD8 T cells in ankylosing spondylitis. Using its own MiXCR run on the 5' RACE reads, TCRdb lists one record per CDR3 protein. The sample lists about 250,000 distinct CDR3 sequences, roughly 32% seen once, with about 4.2% in the top ten. The material sequenced was blood, either unsorted or a sorted T cell fraction (not recorded which). These receptors all stem from a male donor with ankylosing spondylitis or in good health (not recorded which).

This clonotype has a handful of counts. The CDR3 nucleotides are TGTGCCAGCAGTTTAGCGACGGGTCCAGATACGCAGTATTTT. It specifies CASSLATGPDTQYF. This chain connects TRBV12-3 or TRBV12-4 to TRBJ2-3; D unresolved. Trimming left V 0 bases short and J 4 bases short, with 8 bases between. The CDR3 has 14 amino acids.

This clonotype was recorded a few times. This chain connects TRBV5-6 to TRBJ2-7; D gene unclear. V gave up 0 bases and J gave up 6 bases, with 4 bases separating them. CDR3 size: 11 residues. CDR1 and CDR2 from the germline V gene are SGHDT and YYEEEE. For the CDR3, the DNA is TGTGCCAGCAGCTTGGTCGCCGAGCAGTACTTC. Translated, it gives CASSLVAEQYF. Combining the CDR3 with reference TRBV5-6 and TRBJ2-7 gives the whole variable domain DAGVTQSPTHLIKTRGQQVTLRCSPKSGHDTVSWYQQALGQGPQFIFQYYEEEERQRGNFPDRFSGHQFPNYSSELNVNALLLGDSALYLCASSLVAEQYFGPGTRLTVT.

This clonotype was counted between two and nine times. The gene calls are TRBV20-1 and TRBJ2-1; D may correspond to TRBD1 or TRBD2 (5 bases each). Between the trimmed V and J ends, which lost 3 bases and 3 bases, there was a span of 18 bases. The CDR3 consists of 16 residues. Germline V gene data show CDR1 as DFQATT and CDR2 as SNEGSKA (reference sequence). The CDR3 DNA sequence: TGCAGTGCTAGGGTGTTCGCGGGTAGGGGCTACAATGAGCAGTTCTTC. It is translated as CSARVFAGRGYNEQFF.

This chain joins TRBV5-6 and TRBJ2-3; possibly TRBD1 or TRBD2 for D (6 bases each). The V gene lost 4 bases and the J gene lost 5 bases, with 20 bases spanning the gap. The CDR3 has 16 residues. Germline V gene data show CDR1 as SGHDT and CDR2 as YYEEEE. CDR3 sequence reads: CASSIQGGGVGDTQYF. The CDR3 coding sequence is TGTGCCAGCAGCATACAGGGTGGAGGGGTAGGAGATACGCAGTATTTT.

The sample holds a few counts of this clonotype. The chain is built from TRBV5-1 and TRBJ1-3; D is ambiguous. Per germline, CDR1 SGHRS and CDR2 YFSETQ. This CDR3 spans 14 amino acids. V lost 0 bases and J lost 0, with 4 bases in between. The CDR3 loop is CASSLGTSGNTIYF. CDR3 nucleotides: TGCGCCAGCAGCTTGGGGACCTCTGGAAACACCATATATTTT.

The V call is TRBV5-1, the J call TRBJ2-1; D is perhaps TRBD2 (5 bases). CDR1 is SGHRS, CDR2 YFSETQ, per germline. The CDR3 contains 16 residues. The germline V and J ends were trimmed by 0 bases and 5 bases, with 15 bases remaining between them. CDR3 in amino acids: CASSLAEDGPHNEQFF. The CDR3 region has the DNA TGCGCCAGCAGCTTGGCGGAGGACGGCCCCCACAATGAGCAGTTCTTC.

The chain employs TRBV20-1 and TRBJ2-1, with a tentative D call TRBD2 (7 bases). The V end lost 6 bases, the J end lost 9 bases, and 24 bases lay between the germline ends. Germline CDR1 and CDR2: DFQATT and SNEGSKA (reference sequence). This CDR3 spans 15 amino acids. The chain's CDR3 is CSAETLLGRGGEQFF. For the CDR3, the DNA is TGCAGTGCCGAAACGCTACTAGGGAGGGGGGGTGAGCAGTTCTTC.

This chain links TRBV9 with TRBJ2-5; 11 bases are shared with TRBD1. Germline CDR1 SGDLS, CDR2 YYNGEE. The trim removed 4 bases at V and 9 bases at J, leaving 11 bases unmatched. This CDR3 comprises 15 residues. In DNA, the CDR3 is TGTGCCAGCAGCACCGCCGGGACAGGGGGTATGTCCCAGTACTTC. It specifies CASSTAGTGGMSQYF. The complete variable domain, with remaining parts taken from reference TRBV9 and TRBJ2-5, reads DSGVTQTPKHLITATGQRVTLRCSPRSGDLSVYWYQQSLDQGLQFLIQYYNGEERAKGNILERFSAQQFPDLHSELNLSSLELGDSALYFCASSTAGTGGMSQYFGPGTRLLVL.

A few counts support this clonotype. The chain has TRBV15 and TRBJ1-1; D not resolved. V was trimmed by 6 bases and J by 2 bases, leaving 10 bases between them. Per the germline V gene, CDR1 is LNHNV and CDR2 is YYDKDF (reference sequence). The CDR3 contains 13 residues. DNA of the CDR3: TGTGCCACCAGAAGGCAGGCTAACACTGAAGCTTTCTTT. Amino acids: CATRRQANTEAFF.

There are a few counts of this clonotype. The chain links TRBV5-6 to TRBJ2-5; possibly TRBD1 for D (6 bases). The V gene's germline CDR1 is SGHDT and CDR2 YYEEEE. The length of the CDR3 is 13 residues. Trimming shortened V by 2 bases and J by 4 bases, and 9 bases separated the two germline ends. The DNA for the CDR3 is TGTGCCAGCAGCTTAGGGACAACAGAGACCCAGTACTTC. Amino acids: CASSLGTTETQYF.

In its sample, this clonotype was seen a few times. The rearrangement uses TRBV4-2 and TRBJ2-7; TRBD1 matches at 7 bases. The V gene end was trimmed by 1 base and the J gene end by 2 bases; junction bases not matched to a gene: 5. CDR1 is LGHNA, CDR2 YNFKEQ, per germline. The CDR3 length is 15 residues. The CDR3 reads CASSQGLTGTYEQYF. The DNA of the CDR3 is TGTGCCAGCAGCCAAGGCCTGACAGGGACCTACGAGCAGTACTTC.

This clonotype was observed a handful of times. This chain connects TRBV29-1 to TRBJ1-3, with D possibly matching TRBD1 (5 bases). This CDR3 has 14 amino acids. The ends were cut back, 6 bases at V and 3 bases at J, with 15 bases in the middle. Germline values: CDR1 SQVTM, CDR2 ANQGSEA. The CDR3: CSVALAGFGNTIYF. DNA for the CDR3: TGCAGCGTCGCCCTGGCAGGGTTTGGAAACACCATATATTTT.